Below, one TCR beta chain is given with its context. The data were taken from a study of CD8+CD57+ T cells in acquired aplastic anemia. Genomic DNA served as template for TCR beta VDJ and CDR3 profiling. TCRdb used MiXCR to reprocess the reads, holding one entry per CDR3 protein. The table includes over 100,000 distinct CDR3 sequences, around two fifths detected once. Trimming pared 5 bases from V and 5 bases from J, leaving 13 bases between. The CDR3 runs to 13 residues. In germline, CDR1 is LNHDA, CDR2 SQIVND (reference sequence). The clonotype was recovered from a human donor in good health, serving as a control. Sequenced material: sorted CD4+, CD8+, or CD8+CD57+ T cells (not recorded which) from PBMCs. This sequence joins TRBV19 and TRBJ2-7; D is unclear. The CDR3 nucleotides read TGTGCCAGTAGTCCCCTGACTGGGGACGAGCAGTACTTC. This gives the protein CASSPLTGDEQYF.